The clone carrying this T cell receptor (beta chain) is medium-sized by share. Its matching antigen is unknown. CDR1 and CDR2 from the germline V gene are SGHAT and FQNNGV. The CDR3 length is 15 residues. The V end was cut by 2 bases, the J end by 0 bases, with 5 bases between. TCR cDNA molecules were tagged individually, and each one carried a unique molecular identifier. In TCRdb, the 5' RACE reads were re-called with MiXCR into one record per CDR3 protein. The table shows around 20,000 distinct CDR3 sequences, with approximately 3% occurring only once. The sample is drawn from a study of spatial heterogeneity in lung cancer. General study findings and limits: Tumor mutation counts were tracked by expanded intratumoral alpha and beta TCR counts.

Regarding time point: sample taken at primary tumor resection. Samples came from about 72 TRACERx patients with untreated early-stage lung cancer. Unsorted whole RNA from tumor, nontumor lung or frozen PBMC underwent sequencing. The clonotype comes from a male donor with early-stage non-small cell lung cancer. This sequence joins TRBV11-2 and TRBJ2-6; no reliable D call. The sequencing here drew on lung tumor tissue, taken at surgery. The chain's CDR3 is CASSLLVSGANVLTF. In DNA, the CDR3 is TGTGCCAGCAGCTTATTGGTCTCTGGGGCCAACGTCCTGACTTTC.